This TCR beta chain comes out of a study of shared clonotypes between healthy human individuals. As for the study in general: Per donor, CD8 memory used one plate, CD8 naive used two, CD4 memory used three and CD4 naive used three. General study results and limits: Rarefaction gave evidence that sorted-subset sequencing remained incomplete despite large depth.

Trimming took 5 bases from V and 3 from J; bases not matched to a gene: 8. The CDR3 spans 17 residues. CDR1 and CDR2 (germline): LNHDA, SQIVND (reference sequence). Free of recent acute infections or vaccinations, the donors were healthy HIV-negative adults. Regarding this clone: What it binds is unknown.

The input for sorted-subset replicate PCRs was 200 ng DNA, 25,000 to 30,000 T cell genomes. TCRdb keeps only in-frame clones here, not all; method: immunoSEQ multiplex PCR. This table has 550,000 to 850,000 clones, roughly 70% appearing once. The chain has TRBV19 and TRBJ2-1, with TRBD2 matching over 12 bases. This sequence was found in a woman in her thirties in good health. The sample consisted of memory CD4+ T cells sorted from blood. Described subset: CD45RA-negative fraction. CDR3 coding DNA: TGTGCCAGTAGTGATCGTTCTAGCGGGAGGGACTACAATGAGCAGTTCTTC. Amino acids: CASSDRSSGRDYNEQFF.